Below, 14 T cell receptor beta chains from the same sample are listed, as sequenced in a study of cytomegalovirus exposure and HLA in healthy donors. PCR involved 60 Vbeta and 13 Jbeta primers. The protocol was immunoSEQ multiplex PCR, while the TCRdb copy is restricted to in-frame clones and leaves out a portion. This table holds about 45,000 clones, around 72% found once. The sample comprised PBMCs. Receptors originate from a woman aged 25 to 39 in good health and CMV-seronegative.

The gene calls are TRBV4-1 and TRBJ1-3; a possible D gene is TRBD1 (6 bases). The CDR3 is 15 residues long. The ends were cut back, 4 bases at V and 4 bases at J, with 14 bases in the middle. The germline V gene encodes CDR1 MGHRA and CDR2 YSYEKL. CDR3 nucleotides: TGCGCCAGCAGCCGGGACATGGGTGCCGGAAACACCATATATTTT. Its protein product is CASSRDMGAGNTIYF.

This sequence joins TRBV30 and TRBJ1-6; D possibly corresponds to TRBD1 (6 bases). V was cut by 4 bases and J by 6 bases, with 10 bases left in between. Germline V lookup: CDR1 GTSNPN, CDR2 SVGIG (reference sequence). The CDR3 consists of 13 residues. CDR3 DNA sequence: TGTGCCTGGAACCTGGACAGTAATTCACCCCTCCACTTT. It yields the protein CAWNLDSNSPLHF. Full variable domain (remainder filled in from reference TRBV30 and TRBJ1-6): SQTIHQWPATLVQPVGSPLSLECTVEGTSNPNLYWYRQAAGRGLQLLFYSVGIGQISSEVPQNLSASRPQDRQFILSSKKLLLSDSGFYLCAWNLDSNSPLHFGNGTRLTVT.

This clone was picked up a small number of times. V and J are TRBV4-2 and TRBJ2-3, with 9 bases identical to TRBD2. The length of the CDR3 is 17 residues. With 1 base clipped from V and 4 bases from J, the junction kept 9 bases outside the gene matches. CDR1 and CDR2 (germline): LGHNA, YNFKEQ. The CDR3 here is CASSQGNRVAGADTQYF. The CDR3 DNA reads TGTGCCAGCAGCCAAGGGAATAGAGTAGCGGGGGCAGATACGCAGTATTTT.

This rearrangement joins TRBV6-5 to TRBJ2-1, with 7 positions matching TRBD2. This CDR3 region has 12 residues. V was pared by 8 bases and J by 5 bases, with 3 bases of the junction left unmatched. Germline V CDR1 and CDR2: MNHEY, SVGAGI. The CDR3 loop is CASGGGNNEQFF. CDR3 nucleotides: TGTGCCAGCGGGGGGGGTAACAATGAGCAGTTCTTC.

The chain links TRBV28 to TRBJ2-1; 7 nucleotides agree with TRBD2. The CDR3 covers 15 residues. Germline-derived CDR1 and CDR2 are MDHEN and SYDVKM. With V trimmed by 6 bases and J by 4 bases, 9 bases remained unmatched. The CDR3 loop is CASRTRKRGYNEQFF. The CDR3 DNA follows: TGTGCCAGCAGGACCCGCAAGCGGGGTTACAATGAGCAGTTCTTC.

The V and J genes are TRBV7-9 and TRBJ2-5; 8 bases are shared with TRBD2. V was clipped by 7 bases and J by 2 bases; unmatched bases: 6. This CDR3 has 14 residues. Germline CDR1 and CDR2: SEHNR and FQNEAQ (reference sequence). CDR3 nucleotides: TGTGCCAGCACCCAGAGCGGGAGTCAAGAGACCCAGTACTTC. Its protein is CASTQSGSQETQYF.

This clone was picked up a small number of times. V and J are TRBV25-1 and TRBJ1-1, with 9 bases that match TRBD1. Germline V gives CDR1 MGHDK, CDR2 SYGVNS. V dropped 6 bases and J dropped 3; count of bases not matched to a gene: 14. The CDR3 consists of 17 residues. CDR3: CASSLDRGPLMDTEAFF. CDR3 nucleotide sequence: TGTGCCAGCAGCCTGGACAGGGGTCCCCTCATGGACACTGAAGCTTTCTTT.

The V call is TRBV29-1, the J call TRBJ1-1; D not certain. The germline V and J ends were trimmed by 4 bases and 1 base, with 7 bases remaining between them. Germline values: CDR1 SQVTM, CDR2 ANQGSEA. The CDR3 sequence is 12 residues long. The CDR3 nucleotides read TGCAGCGTTGGGGAGGGGAACACTGAAGCTTTCTTT. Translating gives CSVGEGNTEAFF.

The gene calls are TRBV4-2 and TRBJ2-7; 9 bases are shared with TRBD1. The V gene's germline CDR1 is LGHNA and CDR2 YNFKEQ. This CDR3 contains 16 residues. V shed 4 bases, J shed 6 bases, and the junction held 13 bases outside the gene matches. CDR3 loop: CASSPELGTGSSEQYF. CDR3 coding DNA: TGTGCCAGCAGCCCGGAACTGGGGACAGGGTCTTCCGAGCAGTACTTC.

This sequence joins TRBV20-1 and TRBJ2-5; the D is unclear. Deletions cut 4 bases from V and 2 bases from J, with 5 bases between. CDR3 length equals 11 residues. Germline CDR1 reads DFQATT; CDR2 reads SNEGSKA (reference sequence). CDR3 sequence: CSATPQETQYF. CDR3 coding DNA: TGCAGTGCTACCCCTCAAGAGACCCAGTACTTC.

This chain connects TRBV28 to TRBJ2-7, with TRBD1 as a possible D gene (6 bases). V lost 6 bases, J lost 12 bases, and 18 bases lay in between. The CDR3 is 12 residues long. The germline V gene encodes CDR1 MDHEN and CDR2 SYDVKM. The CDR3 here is CASSPLGASGYF. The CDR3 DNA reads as TGTGCCAGCAGCCCCTTGGGGGCTTCAGGGTACTTC.

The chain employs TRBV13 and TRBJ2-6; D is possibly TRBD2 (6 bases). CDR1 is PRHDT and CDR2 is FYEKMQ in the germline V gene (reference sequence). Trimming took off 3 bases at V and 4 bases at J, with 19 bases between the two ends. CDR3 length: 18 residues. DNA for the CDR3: TGTGCCAGCAGCTTCAGGCCTGGCCTAGCGTCAGGGGCCAACGTCCTGACTTTC. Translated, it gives CASSFRPGLASGANVLTF. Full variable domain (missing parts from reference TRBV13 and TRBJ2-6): AAGVIQSPRHLIKEKRETATLKCYPIPRHDTVYWYQQGPGQDPQFLISFYEKMQSDKGSIPDRFSAQQFSDYHSELNMSSLELGDSALYFCASSFRPGLASGANVLTFGAGSRLTVL.

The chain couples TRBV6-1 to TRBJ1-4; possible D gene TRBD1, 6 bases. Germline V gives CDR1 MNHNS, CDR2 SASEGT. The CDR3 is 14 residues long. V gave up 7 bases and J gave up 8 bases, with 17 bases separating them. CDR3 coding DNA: TGTGCCAGCAACGCTCCGGACAGTGGGGAAAAACTGTTTTTT. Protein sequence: CASNAPDSGEKLFF.

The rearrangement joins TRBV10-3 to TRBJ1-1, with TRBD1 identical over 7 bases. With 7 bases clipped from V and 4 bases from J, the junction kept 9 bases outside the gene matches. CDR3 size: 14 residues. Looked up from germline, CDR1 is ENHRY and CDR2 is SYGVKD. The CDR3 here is CAIKASRDSTEAFF. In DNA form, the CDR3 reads TGTGCCATCAAGGCAAGCCGGGACAGCACTGAAGCTTTCTTT.